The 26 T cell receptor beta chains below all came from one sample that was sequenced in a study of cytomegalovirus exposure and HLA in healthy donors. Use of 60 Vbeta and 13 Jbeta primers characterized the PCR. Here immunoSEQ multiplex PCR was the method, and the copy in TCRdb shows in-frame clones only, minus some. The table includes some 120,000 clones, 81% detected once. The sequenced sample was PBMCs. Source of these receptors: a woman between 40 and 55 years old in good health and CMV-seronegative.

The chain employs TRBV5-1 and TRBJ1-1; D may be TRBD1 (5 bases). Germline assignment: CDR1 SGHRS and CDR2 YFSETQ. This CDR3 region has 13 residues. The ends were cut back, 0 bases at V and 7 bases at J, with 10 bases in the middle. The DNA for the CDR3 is TGCGCCAGCAGCTTGGAGAGAAGGGGTGAAGCTTTCTTT. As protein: CASSLERRGEAFF.

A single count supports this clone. The CDR3 DNA is TGTGCCAGCTCACCGACGGGAGGGGGTACTGAAAAACTGTTTTTT. Protein sequence: CASSPTGGGTEKLFF. The V call is TRBV18, the J call TRBJ1-4; maybe TRBD1 (6 bases). V was shortened by 3 bases and J by 7 bases, with 15 bases between the two germline ends. This CDR3 has 15 residues. CDR1 and CDR2 (germline): KGHSH, LQKENI. The whole variable domain, filled in from reference TRBV18 and TRBJ1-4, reads NAGVMQNPRHLVRRRGQEARLRCSPMKGHSHVYWYRQLPEEGLKFMVYLQKENIIDESGMPKERFSAEFPKEGPSILRIQQVVRGDSAAYFCASSPTGGGTEKLFFGSGTQLSVL.

The CDR3 DNA reads as TGTGCCAGCAGCTTAGTGGGAGAGAGGAATTCACCCCTCCACTTT. This translates into CASSLVGERNSPLHF. The V call is TRBV13, the J call TRBJ1-6; D is unresolved. The V end was cut by 1 base, the J end by 7 bases, with 11 bases between. Germline-derived CDR1 and CDR2 are PRHDT and FYEKMQ (reference sequence). The CDR3 extends over 15 amino acids.

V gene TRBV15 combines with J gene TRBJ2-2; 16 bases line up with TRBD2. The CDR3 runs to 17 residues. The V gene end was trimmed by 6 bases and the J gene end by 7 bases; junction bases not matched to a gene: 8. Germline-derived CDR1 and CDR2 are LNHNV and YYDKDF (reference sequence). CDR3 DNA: TGTGCCACCAGACCGGGACTAGCGGGAGGGAAGGGCGGGGAGCTGTTTTTT. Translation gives CATRPGLAGGKGGELFF. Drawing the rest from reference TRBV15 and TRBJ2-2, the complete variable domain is DAMVIQNPRYQVTQFGKPVTLSCSQTLNHNVMYWYQQKSSQAPKLLFHYYDKDFNNEADTPDNFQSRRPNTSFCFLDIRSPGLGDTAMYLCATRPGLAGGKGGELFFGEGSRLTVL.

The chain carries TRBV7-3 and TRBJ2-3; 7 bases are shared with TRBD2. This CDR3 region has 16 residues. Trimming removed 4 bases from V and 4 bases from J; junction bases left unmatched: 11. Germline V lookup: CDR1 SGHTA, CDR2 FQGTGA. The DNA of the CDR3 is TGTGCCAGCAGCTCCATCGGGACTACCGCCGCAGATACGCAGTATTTT. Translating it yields CASSSIGTTAADTQYF.

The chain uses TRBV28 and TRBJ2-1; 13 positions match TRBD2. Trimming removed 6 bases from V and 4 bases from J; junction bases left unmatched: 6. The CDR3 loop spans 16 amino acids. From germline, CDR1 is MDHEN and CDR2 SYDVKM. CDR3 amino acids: CASRHGTSGTYNEQFF. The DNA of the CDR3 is TGTGCCAGCAGACACGGGACTAGCGGGACGTACAATGAGCAGTTCTTC.

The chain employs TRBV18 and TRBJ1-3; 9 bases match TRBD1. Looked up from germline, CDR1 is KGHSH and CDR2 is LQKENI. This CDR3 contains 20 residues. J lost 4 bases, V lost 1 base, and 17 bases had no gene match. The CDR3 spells CASSPRIQDRGGEGGNTIYF. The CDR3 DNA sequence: TGTGCCAGCTCACCACGGATACAGGACAGGGGAGGCGAAGGCGGAAACACCATATATTTT.

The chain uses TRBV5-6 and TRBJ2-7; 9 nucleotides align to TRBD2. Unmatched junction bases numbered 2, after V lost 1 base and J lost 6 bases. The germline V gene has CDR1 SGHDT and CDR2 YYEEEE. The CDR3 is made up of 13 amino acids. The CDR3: CASSLRGRGEQYF. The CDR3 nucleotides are TGTGCCAGCAGCTTGCGCGGGAGGGGCGAGCAGTACTTC.

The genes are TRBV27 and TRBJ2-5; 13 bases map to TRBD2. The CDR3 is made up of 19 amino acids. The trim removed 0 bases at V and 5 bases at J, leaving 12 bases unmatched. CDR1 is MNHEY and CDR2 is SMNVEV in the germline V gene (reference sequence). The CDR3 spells CASSLSRFGTSGMGETQYF. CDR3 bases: TGTGCCAGCAGTTTATCGAGGTTCGGGACTAGCGGGATGGGCGAGACCCAGTACTTC.

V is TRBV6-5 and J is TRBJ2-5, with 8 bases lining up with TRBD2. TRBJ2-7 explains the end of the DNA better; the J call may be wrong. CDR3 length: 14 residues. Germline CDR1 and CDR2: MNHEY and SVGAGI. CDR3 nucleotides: TGTGCCAGCAGTCCCCGGGGGGGCGGGTACGAGCAGTACTTC. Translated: CASSPRGGGYEQYF.

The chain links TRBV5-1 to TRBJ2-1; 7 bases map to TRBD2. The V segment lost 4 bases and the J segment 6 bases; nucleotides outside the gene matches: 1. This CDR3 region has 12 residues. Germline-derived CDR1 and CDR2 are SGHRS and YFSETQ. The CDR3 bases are TGCGCCAGCAGCCCGGGAGGCAATGAGCAGTTCTTC. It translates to CASSPGGNEQFF.

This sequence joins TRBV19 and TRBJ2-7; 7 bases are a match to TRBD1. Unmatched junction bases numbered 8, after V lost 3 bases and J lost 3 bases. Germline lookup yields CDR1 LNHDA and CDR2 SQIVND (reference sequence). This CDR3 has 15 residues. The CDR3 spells CASSISQGSHYEQYF. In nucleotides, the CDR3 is TGTGCCAGTAGTATTTCACAGGGGAGCCACTACGAGCAGTACTTC.

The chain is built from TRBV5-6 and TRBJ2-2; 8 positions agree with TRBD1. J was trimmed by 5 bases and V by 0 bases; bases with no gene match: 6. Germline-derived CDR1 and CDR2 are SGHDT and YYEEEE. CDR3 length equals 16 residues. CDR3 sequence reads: CASSLGPRQGTGELFF. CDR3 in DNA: TGTGCCAGCAGCTTGGGGCCTCGACAGGGGACCGGGGAGCTGTTTTTT.

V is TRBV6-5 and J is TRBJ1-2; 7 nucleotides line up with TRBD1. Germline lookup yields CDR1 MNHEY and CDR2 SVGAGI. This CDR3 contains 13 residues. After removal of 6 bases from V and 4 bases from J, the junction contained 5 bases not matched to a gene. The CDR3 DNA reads TGTGCCAGCAGATCACAGGGGTTCTATGGCTACACCTTC. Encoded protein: CASRSQGFYGYTF.

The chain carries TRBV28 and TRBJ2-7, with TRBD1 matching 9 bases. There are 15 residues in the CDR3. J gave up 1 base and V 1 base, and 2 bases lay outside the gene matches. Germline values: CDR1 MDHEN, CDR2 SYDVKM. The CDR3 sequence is CASSLFGTGSYEQYF. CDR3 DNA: TGTGCCAGCAGTTTATTTGGGACAGGGTCCTACGAGCAGTACTTC.

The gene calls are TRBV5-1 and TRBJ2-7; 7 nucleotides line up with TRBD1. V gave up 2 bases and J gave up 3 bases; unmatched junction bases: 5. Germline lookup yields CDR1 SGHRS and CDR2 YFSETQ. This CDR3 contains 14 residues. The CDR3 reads CASSLQGPGYEQYF. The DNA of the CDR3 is TGCGCCAGCAGCTTACAGGGGCCCGGCTACGAGCAGTACTTC.

The CDR3 sequence is CASSSTGESYTEAFF. The CDR3 DNA sequence: TGCGCCAGCAGCTCGACAGGGGAGTCGTACACTGAAGCTTTCTTT. V gene TRBV5-1 combines with J gene TRBJ1-1; 8 bases are shared with TRBD1. The CDR3 runs to 15 residues. Per germline, CDR1 SGHRS and CDR2 YFSETQ. J gave up 3 bases and V 3 bases, and 7 bases lay outside the gene matches.

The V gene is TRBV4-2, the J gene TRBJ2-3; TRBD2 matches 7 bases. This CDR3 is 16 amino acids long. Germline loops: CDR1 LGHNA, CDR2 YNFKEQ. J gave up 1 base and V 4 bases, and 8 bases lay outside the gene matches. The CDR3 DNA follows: TGTGCCAGCAGCCCACGGGGGGTGGGCGGCACAGATACGCAGTATTTT. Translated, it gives CASSPRGVGGTDTQYF.

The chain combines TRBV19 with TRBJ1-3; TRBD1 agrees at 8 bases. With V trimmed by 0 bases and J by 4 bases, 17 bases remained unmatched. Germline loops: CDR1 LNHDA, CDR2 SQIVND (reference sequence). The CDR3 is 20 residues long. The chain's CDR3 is CASSIDEFGGGQAIGNTIYF. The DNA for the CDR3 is TGTGCCAGTAGTATAGATGAGTTCGGCGGGGGACAGGCAATCGGAAACACCATATATTTT.

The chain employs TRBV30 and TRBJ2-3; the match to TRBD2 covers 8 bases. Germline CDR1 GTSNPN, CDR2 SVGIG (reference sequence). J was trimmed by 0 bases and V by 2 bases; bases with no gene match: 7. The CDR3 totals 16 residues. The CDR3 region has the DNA TGTGCCTGGAGTTACGAAACTAGCGGCAGCACAGATACGCAGTATTTT. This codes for CAWSYETSGSTDTQYF.

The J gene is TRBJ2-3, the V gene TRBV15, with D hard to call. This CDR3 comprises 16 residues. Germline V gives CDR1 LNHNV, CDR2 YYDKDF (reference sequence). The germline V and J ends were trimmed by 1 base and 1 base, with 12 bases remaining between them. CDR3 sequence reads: CATSRVSPPGTDTQYF. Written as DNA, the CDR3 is TGTGCCACCAGCAGAGTTTCCCCTCCGGGCACAGATACGCAGTATTTT.

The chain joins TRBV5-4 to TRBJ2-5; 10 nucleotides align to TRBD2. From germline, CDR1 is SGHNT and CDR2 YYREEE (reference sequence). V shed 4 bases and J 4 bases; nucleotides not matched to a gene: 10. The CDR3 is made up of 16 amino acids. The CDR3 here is CASSPLAGVAPETQYF. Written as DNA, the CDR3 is TGTGCCAGCAGCCCGCTAGCGGGGGTCGCCCCAGAGACCCAGTACTTC. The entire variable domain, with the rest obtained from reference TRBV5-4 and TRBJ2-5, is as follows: ETGVTQSPTHLIKTRGQQVTLRCSSQSGHNTVSWYQQALGQGPQFIFQYYREEENGRGNFPPRFSGLQFPNYSSELNVNALELDDSALYLCASSPLAGVAPETQYFGPGTRLLVL.

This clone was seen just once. The CDR3 DNA sequence: TGTGCCAGTTCCGGACAGCTCCTGCCCTATGGCTACACCTTC. Residues: CASSGQLLPYGYTF. The chain recombines TRBV25-1 with TRBJ1-2; the D gene is possibly TRBD1 (6 bases). The CDR3 extends over 14 amino acids. The V end lost 9 bases, the J end lost 4 bases, and 18 bases lay between the germline ends. CDR1 is MGHDK and CDR2 is SYGVNS in the germline V gene.

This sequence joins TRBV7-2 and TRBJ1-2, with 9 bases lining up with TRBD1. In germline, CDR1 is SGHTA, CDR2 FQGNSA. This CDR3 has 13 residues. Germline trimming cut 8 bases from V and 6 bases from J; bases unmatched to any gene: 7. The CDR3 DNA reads TGTGCCAGCGGGGACAGGGAAAGGAATGGCTACACCTTC. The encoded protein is CASGDRERNGYTF.

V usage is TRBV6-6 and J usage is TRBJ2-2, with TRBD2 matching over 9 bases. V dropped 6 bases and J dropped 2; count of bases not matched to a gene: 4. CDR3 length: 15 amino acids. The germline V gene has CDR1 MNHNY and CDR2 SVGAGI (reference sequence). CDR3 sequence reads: CASSQLAGNTGELFF. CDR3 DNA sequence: TGTGCCAGCAGCCAACTAGCGGGTAACACCGGGGAGCTGTTTTTT.

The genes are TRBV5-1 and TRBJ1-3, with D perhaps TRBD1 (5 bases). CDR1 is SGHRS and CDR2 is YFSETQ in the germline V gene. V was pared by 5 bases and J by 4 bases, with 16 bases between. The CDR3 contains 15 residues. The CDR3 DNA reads TGCGCCAGCAGTCGGCTGGAGGGGCGGGGAAACACCATATATTTT. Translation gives CASSRLEGRGNTIYF. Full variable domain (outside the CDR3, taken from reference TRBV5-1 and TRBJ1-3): KAGVTQTPRYLIKTRGQQVTLSCSPISGHRSVSWYQQTPGQGLQFLFEYFSETQRNKGNFPGRFSGRQFSNSRSEMNVSTLELGDSALYLCASSRLEGRGNTIYFGEGSWLTVV.